The clone carrying this T cell receptor beta chain showed up just a few times. Its antigen is not identified. This sample is part of a study of beta chain features in type 1 diabetes. Study-level findings and limits: Shorter templates might be favored by PCR, equally in patients and controls.

CD45RO/CCR7/CD25/CD127/CD95/CD27 staining was used to isolate CD4+ naive, central memory, regulatory and stem cell-like memory cells by sorting. Every bit of the isolated RNA underwent reverse transcription, so sequencing read expressed TCRB transcripts. The study sequenced naive, central memory and regulatory T cell samples to an average of around 3.4 million reads. Generated by immunoSEQ multiplex PCR, the TCRdb table keeps only in-frame clones and is missing some. Among 200,000 to 250,000 clones listed, over 8.5% were seen once. CDR3 size: 16 residues. Germline V CDR1 and CDR2: SGHVS, FQNEAQ. The V and J ends lost 5 bases and 3 bases, in that order; junction bases with no gene match: 8.

This sequence originates from a woman aged 18-30 years in good health. The rearrangement joins TRBV7-8 to TRBJ1-1; TRBD1 aligns across 11 bases. Material: naive CD4+ T cells from blood. DNA for the CDR3: TGTGCCAGCAGCCTCCGGACAGGGGGCTTGGACACTGAAGCTTTCTTT. Encoded protein: CASSLRTGGLDTEAFF.